Many counts were recorded for the clone carrying this TCR beta chain. From the 5' RACE reads, TCRdb called clonotypes with MiXCR, one entry per CDR3 protein. Of fewer than 400,000 distinct CDR3 sequences listed, roughly 13% are singletons. The data were obtained in a study of T-cell memory formation after mild COVID-19. This CDR3 contains 15 residues. With 0 bases clipped from V and 2 bases from J, the junction kept 5 bases outside the gene matches. From germline, CDR1 is SGHRS and CDR2 YFSETQ. The material sequenced was PBMCs or a T cell subset sorted from them (not recorded which). The chain is built from TRBV5-1 and TRBJ2-7; 7 nucleotides agree with TRBD1. The sequence was collected from a man between 18 and 29 years old who had mild COVID-19 (a few samples of this study predate the infection). Cell type and time point are not known. This CDR3 reads CASSLEGAMTYEQYF. The CDR3 bases are TGCGCCAGCAGCTTGGAGGGGGCGATGACCTACGAGCAGTACTTC.